This TCR beta chain is drawn from a study of T-cell memory formation after mild COVID-19. Germline values: CDR1 SGHTA, CDR2 FQGTGA. V was shortened by 4 bases and J by 7 bases, with 10 bases between the two germline ends. The CDR3 is 12 amino acids. In TCRdb, the 5' RACE reads were re-called with MiXCR into one record per CDR3 protein. Of around 310,000 distinct CDR3 sequences listed, approximately 15% are singletons. The J gene is TRBJ2-5, the V gene TRBV7-3, with a possible D match to TRBD2 (5 bases). This sequence originates from a man in his late teens or twenties who had mild COVID-19 (a few samples of this study predate the infection). Cell type and time point are not known. Sequenced: PBMCs or a T cell subset sorted from them (not recorded which). Here the CDR3 reads CASSSRGGTQYF. CDR3 DNA sequence: TGTGCCAGCAGCTCCCGGGGTGGGACCCAGTACTTC.